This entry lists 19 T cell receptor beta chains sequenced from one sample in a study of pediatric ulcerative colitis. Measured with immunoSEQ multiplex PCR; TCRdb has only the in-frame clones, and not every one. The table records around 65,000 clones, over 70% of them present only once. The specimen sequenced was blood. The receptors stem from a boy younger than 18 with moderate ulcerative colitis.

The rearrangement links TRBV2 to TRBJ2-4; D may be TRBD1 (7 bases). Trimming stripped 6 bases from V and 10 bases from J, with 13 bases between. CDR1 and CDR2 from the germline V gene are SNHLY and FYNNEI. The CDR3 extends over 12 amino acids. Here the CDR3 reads CASRAQGRIQYF. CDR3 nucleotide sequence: TGTGCCAGCAGGGCACAGGGGAGGATTCAGTACTTC.

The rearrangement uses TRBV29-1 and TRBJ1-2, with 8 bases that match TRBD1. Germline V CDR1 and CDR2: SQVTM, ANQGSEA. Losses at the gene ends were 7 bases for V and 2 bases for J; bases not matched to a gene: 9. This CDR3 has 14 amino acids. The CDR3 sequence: CSAEGRGRNYGYTF. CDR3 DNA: TGCAGCGCTGAGGGCAGGGGGCGAAACTATGGCTACACCTTC.

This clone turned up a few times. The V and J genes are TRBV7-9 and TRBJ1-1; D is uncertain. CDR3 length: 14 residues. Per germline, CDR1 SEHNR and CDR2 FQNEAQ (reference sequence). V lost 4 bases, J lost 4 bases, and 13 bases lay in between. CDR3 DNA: TGTGCCAGCAGCTACCCCCAGCTGAGCACTGAAGCTTTCTTT. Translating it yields CASSYPQLSTEAFF.

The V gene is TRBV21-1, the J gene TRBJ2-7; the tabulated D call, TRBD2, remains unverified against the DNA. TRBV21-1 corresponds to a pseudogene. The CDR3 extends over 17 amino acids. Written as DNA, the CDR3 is TGTGCCAGCAGCAAAGCGCATCCAGCGGGGAGCTCCTACGAGCAGTACTTC. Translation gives CASSKAHPAGSSYEQYF.

CDR3 bases: TGTGCCAGTAGTACTTCGGACAGGAATGAAAAACTGTTTTTT. Protein sequence: CASSTSDRNEKLFF. V is TRBV19 and J is TRBJ1-4, with 7 bases matching TRBD1. The CDR3 totals 14 residues. Germline V gene lookup returns CDR1 LNHDA and CDR2 SQIVND (reference sequence). J lost 5 bases, V lost 4 bases, and 4 bases had no gene match.

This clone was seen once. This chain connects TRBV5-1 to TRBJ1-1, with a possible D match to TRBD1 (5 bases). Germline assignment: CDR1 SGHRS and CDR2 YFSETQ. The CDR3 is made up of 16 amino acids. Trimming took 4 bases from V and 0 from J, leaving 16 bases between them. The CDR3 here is CASSARDLPLNTEAFF. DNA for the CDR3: TGCGCCAGCAGCGCCCGGGACCTTCCTTTGAACACTGAAGCTTTCTTT.

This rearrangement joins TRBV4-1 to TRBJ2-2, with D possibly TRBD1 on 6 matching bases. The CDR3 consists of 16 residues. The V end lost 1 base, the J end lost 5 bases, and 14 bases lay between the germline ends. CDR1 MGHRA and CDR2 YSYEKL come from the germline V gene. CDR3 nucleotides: TGCGCCAGCAGCCAAGGGCTGAGGGGGTTGACCGGGGAGCTGTTTTTT. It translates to CASSQGLRGLTGELFF.

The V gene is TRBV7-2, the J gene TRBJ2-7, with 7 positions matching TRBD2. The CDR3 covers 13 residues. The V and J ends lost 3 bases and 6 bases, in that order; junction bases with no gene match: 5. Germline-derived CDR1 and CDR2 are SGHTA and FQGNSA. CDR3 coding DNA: TGTGCCAGCAGCTTCAAGACTAGCAGCGAGCAGTACTTC. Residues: CASSFKTSSEQYF.

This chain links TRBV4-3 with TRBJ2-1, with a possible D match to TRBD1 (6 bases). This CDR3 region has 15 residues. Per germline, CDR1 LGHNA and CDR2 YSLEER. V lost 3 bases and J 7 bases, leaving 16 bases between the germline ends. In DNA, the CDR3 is TGCGCCAGCAGCCAGTCCGCCAGGGGCGGGAATGAGCAGTTCTTC. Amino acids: CASSQSARGGNEQFF.

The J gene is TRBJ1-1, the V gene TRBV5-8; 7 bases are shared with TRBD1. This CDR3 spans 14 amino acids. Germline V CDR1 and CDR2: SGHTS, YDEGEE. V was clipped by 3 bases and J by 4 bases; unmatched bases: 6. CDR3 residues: CASSSGDSITEAFF. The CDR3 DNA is TGTGCCAGCAGCTCGGGGGACAGTATCACTGAAGCTTTCTTT.

As DNA, the CDR3 is TGTGCCAGCAGGGACAGGACGATCTCTGGGGCCAACGTCCTGACTTTC. It yields the protein CASRDRTISGANVLTF. The chain couples TRBV27 to TRBJ2-6, with 7 bases identical to TRBD1. Per the germline V gene, CDR1 is MNHEY and CDR2 is SMNVEV (reference sequence). This CDR3 has 16 amino acids. V shed 6 bases, J shed 0 bases, and the junction held 5 bases outside the gene matches.

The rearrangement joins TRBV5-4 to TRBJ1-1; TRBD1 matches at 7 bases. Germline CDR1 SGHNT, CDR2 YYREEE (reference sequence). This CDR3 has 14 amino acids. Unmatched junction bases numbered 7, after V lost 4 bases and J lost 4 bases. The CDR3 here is CASSSRQGGTEAFF. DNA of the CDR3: TGTGCCAGCAGCAGTAGACAGGGAGGCACTGAAGCTTTCTTT.

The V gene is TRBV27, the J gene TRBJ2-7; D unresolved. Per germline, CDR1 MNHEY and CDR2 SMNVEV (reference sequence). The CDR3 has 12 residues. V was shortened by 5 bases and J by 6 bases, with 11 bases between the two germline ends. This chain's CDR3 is CASSPSHSEQYF. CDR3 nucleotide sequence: TGTGCCAGCAGTCCTTCTCACTCCGAGCAGTACTTC.

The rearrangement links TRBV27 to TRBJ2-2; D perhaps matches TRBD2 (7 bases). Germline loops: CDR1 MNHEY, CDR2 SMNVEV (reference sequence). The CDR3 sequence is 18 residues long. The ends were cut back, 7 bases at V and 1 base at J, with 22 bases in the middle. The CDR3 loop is CASTVGRVGGGNTGELFF. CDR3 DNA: TGTGCCAGCACCGTCGGTCGGGTGGGAGGGGGGAACACCGGGGAGCTGTTTTTT.

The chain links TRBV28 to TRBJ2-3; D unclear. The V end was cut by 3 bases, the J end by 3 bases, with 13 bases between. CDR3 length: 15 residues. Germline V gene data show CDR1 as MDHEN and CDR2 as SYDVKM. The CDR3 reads CASSFPRLLTDTQYF. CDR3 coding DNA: TGTGCCAGCAGTTTCCCTCGACTGTTAACAGATACGCAGTATTTT.

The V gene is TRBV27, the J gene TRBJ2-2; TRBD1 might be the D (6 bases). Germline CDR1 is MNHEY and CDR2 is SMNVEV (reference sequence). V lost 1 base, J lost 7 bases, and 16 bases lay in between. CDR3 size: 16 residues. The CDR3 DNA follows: TGTGCCAGCAGTTTATTATTCGGTCAGGGGATCGGGGAGCTGTTTTTT. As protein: CASSLLFGQGIGELFF.

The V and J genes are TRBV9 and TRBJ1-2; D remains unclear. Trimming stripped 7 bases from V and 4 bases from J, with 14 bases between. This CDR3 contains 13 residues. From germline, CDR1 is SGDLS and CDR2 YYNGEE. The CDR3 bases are TGTGCCAGCCGAGAAGAGGATGGCTATGGCTACACCTTC. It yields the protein CASREEDGYGYTF.

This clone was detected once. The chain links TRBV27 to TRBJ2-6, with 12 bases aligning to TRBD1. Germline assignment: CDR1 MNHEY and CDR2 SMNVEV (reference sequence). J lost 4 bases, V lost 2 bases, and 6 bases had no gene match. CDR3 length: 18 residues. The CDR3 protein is CASSLTGQGASGANVLTF. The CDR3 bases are TGTGCCAGCAGTTTAACGGGACAGGGGGCTTCCGGGGCCAACGTCCTGACTTTC.

The chain's CDR3 is CSLRNSETQYF. CDR3 in DNA: TGCAGTCTCAGGAATTCAGAGACCCAGTACTTC. V is TRBV20-1 and J is TRBJ2-5; no definite D call. This CDR3 spans 11 amino acids. Trimming took 8 bases from V and 4 from J, leaving 11 bases between them. Germline V gene sequence: CDR1 DFQATT, CDR2 SNEGSKA (reference sequence).